This T cell receptor (beta chain) derives from a study of CD8 T cells in ankylosing spondylitis (dated by TCRdb to about 2017). In terms of the full investigation: The study set out to find disease-linked TCR variants by profiling T cell receptor beta repertoires in ankylosing spondylitis patients and healthy donors. The whole study cohort included 108 healthy donors and 25 ankylosing spondylitis patients. Peripheral blood was sampled, and synovial fluid was also collected from ankylosing spondylitis patients.

The investigation overall reported the following: According to the report, matched synovial fluid samples from ankylosing spondylitis patients were significantly enriched for the disease-linked clones. The disease-linked clones had a CD8+ phenotype and were found at relatively low frequencies in peripheral blood. Blood from ankylosing spondylitis patients appeared to be characterized by a TCR beta motif made up of about 8 highly homologous amino acid variants. Some motif variants had previously been reported in the synovial fluid and blood of reactive arthritis patients, which suggests shared mechanisms of disease initiation.

The listed sequencing device is Illumina HiSeq 2500. Quantitative 5'-RACE with molecular barcodes was used to prepare TCR beta libraries. As for how the authors treated the data: To identify disease-linked TCR variants, a new computational method was used, one built on a probabilistic model of VDJ rearrangement. TCRdb itself trimmed the public reads at Q25 with fastp, ran MiXCR and retained productive beta chains. Duplicate CDR3 protein sequences are folded into a single record with the most common DNA and genes. These V and J calls originate from TCRdb's pipeline instead of the authors' own analysis. The table for this sample lists more than 400,000 distinct CDR3 sequences; approximately 5% of them were counted only once. The top ten clones comprise roughly 3.2% of the sample. In the case of this clonotype: Which antigen it targets is not known. It has no much larger one-base neighbor in the sample; base qualities were not kept.

The TCR comes from a male donor with ankylosing spondylitis. The material sequenced was blood, either unsorted or a sorted T cell fraction (not recorded which).

The DNA sequence is given as TGCGCCAGCAGTGGCAGGCGGTCGGGGGGGCCACAAGAGACCCAGTACTTC. Translated, this is CASSGRRSGGPQETQYF. The chain links TRBV5-1 with TRBJ2-5; the central 8 bases match TRBD2. According to the germline V gene, CDR1 reads SGHRS and CDR2 reads YFSETQ. Trimming removed 5 bases from V and 2 bases from J; the gene matches leave 14 bases unexplained. The CDR3 spans 17 residues, from the cysteine through the phenylalanine. Only CDR3 DNA remains: 51 bases, in frame from the first base. With the rest looked up from the reference TRBV5-1 and TRBJ2-5 genes rather than sequenced, the full variable domain is KAGVTQTPRYLIKTRGQQVTLSCSPISGHRSVSWYQQTPGQGLQFLFEYFSETQRNKGNFPGRFSGRQFSNSRSEMNVSTLELGDSALYLCASSGRRSGGPQETQYFGPGTRLLVL.